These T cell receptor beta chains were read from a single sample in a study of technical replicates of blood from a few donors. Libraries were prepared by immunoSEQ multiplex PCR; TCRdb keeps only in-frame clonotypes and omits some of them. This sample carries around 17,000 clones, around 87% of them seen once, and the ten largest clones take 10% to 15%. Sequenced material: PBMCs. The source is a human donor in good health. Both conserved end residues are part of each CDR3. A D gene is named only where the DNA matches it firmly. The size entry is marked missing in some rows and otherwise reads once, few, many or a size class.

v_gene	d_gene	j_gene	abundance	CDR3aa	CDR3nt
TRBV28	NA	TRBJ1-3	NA	CASRDSAGNTIYF	TGTGCCAGCAGGGATTCAGCGGGAAACACCATATATTTT
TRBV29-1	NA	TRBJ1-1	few	CSATPQNTEAFF	TGCAGCGCCACCCCACAGAACACTGAAGCTTTCTTT
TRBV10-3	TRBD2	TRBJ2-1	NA	CAIGNLAGEGEQFF	TGTGCCATCGGTAACCTAGCGGGAGAGGGTGAGCAGTTCTTC
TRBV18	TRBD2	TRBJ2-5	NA	CASSPPRAGLQETQYF	TGTGCCAGCTCACCACCAAGAGCGGGACTCCAAGAGACCCAGTACTTC
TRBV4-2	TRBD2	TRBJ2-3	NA	CASSQDFSGSPTDTQYF	TGTGCCAGCAGCCAGGATTTTAGCGGGAGCCCCACAGATACGCAGTATTTT
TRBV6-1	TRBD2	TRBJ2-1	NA	CASQREWINEQFF	TGTGCCAGCCAGCGGGAGTGGATCAATGAGCAGTTCTTC
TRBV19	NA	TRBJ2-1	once	CASRLRGTFDEEQFF	TGTGCCAGTAGGTTGCGCGGGACCTTTGATGAGGAGCAGTTCTTC
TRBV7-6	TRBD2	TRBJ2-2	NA	CASSLYGGRAAGELFF	TGTGCCAGCAGCTTATACGGCGGGAGGGCCGCTGGGGAGCTGTTTTTT
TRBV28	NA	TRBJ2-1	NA	CASPRDGSGPYDEQFF	TGTGCCAGCCCCCGGGACGGGAGTGGCCCCTACGATGAGCAGTTCTTC
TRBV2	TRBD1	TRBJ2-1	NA	CASRGPQGAHNEQFF	TGTGCCAGCAGGGGACCACAGGGGGCGCACAATGAGCAGTTCTTC
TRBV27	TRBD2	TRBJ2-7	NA	CASSYRGGGEQYF	TGTGCCAGCAGTTACCGGGGGGGCGGAGAGCAGTACTTC
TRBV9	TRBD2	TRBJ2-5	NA	CASSYSGRGQETQYF	TGTGCCAGCAGTTACAGCGGGAGGGGCCAAGAGACCCAGTACTTC
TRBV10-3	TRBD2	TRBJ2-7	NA	CATSEGVGTSLPEQYF	TGTGCCACCAGTGAGGGGGTCGGGACTAGTTTACCCGAGCAGTACTTC
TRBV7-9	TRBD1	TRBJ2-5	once	CASSTTGDVTQYF	TGTGCCAGCAGCACTACAGGGGATGTGACCCAGTACTTC
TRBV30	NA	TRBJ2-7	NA	CAWSSGRSYEQYF	TGTGCCTGGAGTTCCGGCAGGTCCTACGAGCAGTACTTC
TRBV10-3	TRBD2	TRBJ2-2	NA	CAISESGLAGGKNTGELFF	TGTGCCATCAGTGAGTCTGGACTAGCGGGAGGGAAGAACACCGGGGAGCTGTTTTTT
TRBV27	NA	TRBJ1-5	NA	CASRIYQGGPQHF	TGTGCCAGCAGGATATACCAGGGAGGACCCCAGCATTTT
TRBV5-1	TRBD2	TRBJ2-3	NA	CASSLVTGGDSTDTQYF	TGCGCCAGCAGCTTGGTAACTGGGGGGGATAGCACAGATACGCAGTATTTT
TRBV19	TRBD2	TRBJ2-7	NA	CASSTSAGVGREQYF	TGTGCCAGTAGTACCTCAGCGGGAGTGGGCCGCGAGCAGTACTTC
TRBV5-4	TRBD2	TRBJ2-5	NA	CASSLGGLAGVGETQYF	TGTGCCAGCAGCTTGGGAGGACTAGCGGGAGTAGGGGAGACCCAGTACTTC
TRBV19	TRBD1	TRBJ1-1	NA	CASMGQGNTEAFF	TGTGCCAGTATGGGACAGGGAAACACTGAAGCTTTCTTT
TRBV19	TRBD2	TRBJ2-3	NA	CASSTSGGQSTQYF	TGTGCCAGTAGTACTAGCGGGGGGCAAAGTACGCAGTATTTT
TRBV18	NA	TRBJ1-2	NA	CASSSSREGLYGYTF	TGTGCCAGCTCTTCCTCTAGGGAGGGATTATATGGCTACACCTTC
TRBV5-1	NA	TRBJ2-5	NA	CASSLGPGGEETQYF	TGCGCCAGCAGCTTGGGTCCCGGGGGAGAGGAGACCCAGTACTTC
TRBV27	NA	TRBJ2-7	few	CASRLQWQGTYEQYF	TGTGCCAGCAGGCTGCAGTGGCAGGGGACCTACGAGCAGTACTTC
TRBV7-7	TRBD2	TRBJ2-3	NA	CASSRGLAGIDTQYF	TGTGCCAGCAGCCGCGGACTAGCGGGAATAGATACGCAGTATTTT
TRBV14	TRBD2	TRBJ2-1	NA	CASSTWVLAGYNEQFF	TGTGCCAGCAGCACCTGGGTACTAGCGGGATACAATGAGCAGTTCTTC
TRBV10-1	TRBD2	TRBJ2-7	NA	CASSEASGNVDEQYF	TGCGCCAGCAGTGAGGCTAGCGGGAATGTTGACGAGCAGTACTTC
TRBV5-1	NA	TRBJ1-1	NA	CASRGAGSVGTEAFF	TGCGCCAGCAGGGGGGCAGGGTCGGTAGGCACTGAAGCTTTCTTT
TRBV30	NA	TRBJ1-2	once	CAHPMAGTNYGYTF	TGTGCCCACCCCATGGCAGGGACTAACTATGGCTACACCTTC
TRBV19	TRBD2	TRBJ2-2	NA	CASSIFRASGRVGELFF	TGTGCCAGTAGTATCTTCAGGGCTAGCGGGAGGGTCGGGGAGCTGTTTTTT
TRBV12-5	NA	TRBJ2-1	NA	CASVRRDEDNEQFF	TGTGCTAGTGTTCGGCGGGATGAAGACAATGAGCAGTTCTTC
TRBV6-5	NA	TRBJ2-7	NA	CASSYSGSYEQYF	TGTGCCAGCAGTTACTCCGGGTCCTACGAGCAGTACTTC
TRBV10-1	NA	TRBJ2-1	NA	CASSESQPPGREQFF	TGCGCCAGCAGTGAGTCGCAGCCCCCTGGGCGAGAGCAGTTCTTC
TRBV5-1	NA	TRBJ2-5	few	CASSLSQTGETQYF	TGCGCCAGCAGCTTAAGCCAGACGGGAGAGACCCAGTACTTC
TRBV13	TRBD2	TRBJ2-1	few	CASSLELASYNEQFF	TGTGCCAGCAGCTTAGAACTAGCGTCCTACAATGAGCAGTTCTTC
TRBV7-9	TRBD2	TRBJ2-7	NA	CASSLSGIPYEQYF	TGTGCCAGCAGCTTAAGCGGGATACCCTACGAGCAGTACTTC
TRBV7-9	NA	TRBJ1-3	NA	CASSYRTSSGNTIYF	TGTGCCAGCAGCTACCGGACTAGCTCTGGAAACACCATATATTTT
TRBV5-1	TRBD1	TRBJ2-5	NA	CASSLPGQDQETQYF	TGCGCCAGCAGCCTGCCCGGACAGGATCAAGAGACCCAGTACTTC
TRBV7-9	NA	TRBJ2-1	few	CASSLVATSEQFF	TGTGCCAGCAGCTTAGTAGCGACGTCTGAGCAGTTCTTC
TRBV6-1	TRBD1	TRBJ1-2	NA	CASTRDSLRGYTF	TGTGCCAGCACCCGGGACAGCCTACGTGGCTACACCTTC
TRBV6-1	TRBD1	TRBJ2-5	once	CASSETTGSGETQYF	TGTGCCAGCAGTGAAACGACAGGGTCTGGAGAGACCCAGTACTTC
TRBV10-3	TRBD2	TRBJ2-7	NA	CAISASSGRAGEQYF	TGTGCCATCAGCGCGTCTAGCGGGAGGGCCGGCGAGCAGTACTTC
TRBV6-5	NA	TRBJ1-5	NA	CASRGQQDQPQHF	TGTGCCAGCAGGGGACAACAGGATCAGCCCCAGCATTTT
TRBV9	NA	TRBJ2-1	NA	CASSLGGREQFF	TGTGCCAGCAGCCTCGGGGGGCGCGAGCAGTTCTTC
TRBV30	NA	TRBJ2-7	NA	CAWRLVYEQYF	TGTGCCTGGAGACTAGTTTACGAGCAGTACTTC
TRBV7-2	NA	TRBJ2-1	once	CASSLVLGLYNEQFF	TGTGCCAGCAGCTTAGTATTGGGCCTTTACAATGAGCAGTTCTTC
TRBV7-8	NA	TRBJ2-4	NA	CASSPANRGVAKNIQYF	TGTGCCAGCAGCCCTGCAAATCGGGGTGTAGCCAAAAACATTCAGTACTTC